The rows below give T cell receptor beta chains drawn from one sample of a study of blood T cell repertoires in COVID-19. Sequencing used immunoSEQ multiplex PCR; TCRdb keeps in-frame clones, though not all of them. The sample consists of about 200,000 clones, around 80% of them appearing once. The sequencing sample was made of peripheral blood. These receptors all come from a woman in her seventies with acute or convalescent COVID-19. Each CDR3 is given with its conserved first and last residue. The order of the fields is J gene, V gene, D gene, clone size, CDR3 DNA, CDR3 protein. D genes are given only for firm matches. Clone size is stated in some rows and not others, as once, few, many or a class when expanded.

>TRBJ1-3|TRBV3-1/TRBV3-2|.|.
TGTGCCAGCAGCCAAGACCGGGCCCCGCAGCGGGTCGGAAACACCATATATTTT
CASSQDRAPQRVGNTIYF
>TRBJ2-5|TRBV2|TRBD1|few
TGTGCCAGCAGTGACGACAGGGCGGAGACCCAGTACTTC
CASSDDRAETQYF
>TRBJ2-1|TRBV7-9|TRBD2|many
TGTGCCAGCAGCTTCCGGGAGGTTAGCAATGAGCAGTTCTTC
CASSFREVSNEQFF
>TRBJ2-1|TRBV29-1|TRBD2|.
TGCAGCGTTCGTAGCGGGACGAACTCCTACAATGAGCAGTTCTTC
CSVRSGTNSYNEQFF
>TRBJ2-2|TRBV18|TRBD2|.
TGTGCCAGCTCATCCCTAGCGGGAAGCACCGGGGAGCTGTTTTTT
CASSSLAGSTGELFF
>TRBJ2-5|TRBV11-3|TRBD2|.
TGTGCCAGCAGCTTAAACTCGTGGCTAGCGGGAGTGGTGTGGGAGACCCAGTACTTC
CASSLNSWLAGVVWETQYF
>TRBJ2-2|TRBV3-1/TRBV3-2|.|.
TGTGCCAGTTCCCTTACCCGGGACTGGCGTGACACCGGGGAGCTGTTTTTT
CASSLTRDWRDTGELFF
>TRBJ2-5|TRBV7-2|TRBD2|.
TGTGCCAGCAGCCAACCCTGGGGGGGGCAAGAGACCCAGTACTTC
CASSQPWGGQETQYF
>TRBJ2-7|TRBV2|TRBD2|.
TGTGCCAGCAGGGAGCGGGATCTCCCCTACGAGCAGTACTTC
CASRERDLPYEQYF
>TRBJ2-7|TRBV2|.|.
TGTGCCAGCAGTGAATCTGGCAGGGCTGGCGAGCAGTACTTC
CASSESGRAGEQYF
>TRBJ1-5|TRBV28|.|.
TGTGCCAGCAGCACCAGACGACAGGAATCACAGCCCCAGCATTTT
CASSTRRQESQPQHF
>TRBJ2-7|TRBV7-2|TRBD1|few
TGTGCCAGCAGCTTAATAGGGACAGGGGACGAGCAGTACTTC
CASSLIGTGDEQYF
>TRBJ2-5|TRBV23-1|.|.
TGCGCCAGCACCACAGGCGTACAAGAGACCCAGTACTTC
CASTTGVQETQYF
>TRBJ2-4|TRBV5-1|.|.
TGCGCCAGCAGCCCGGGACTAGCCAAAAACATTCAGTACTTC
CASSPGLAKNIQYF
>TRBJ2-2|TRBV18|TRBD2|.
TGTGCCAGCTCACAGGGACTAGCGGGAGCTAACGGGGAGCTGTTTTTT
CASSQGLAGANGELFF
>TRBJ2-2|TRBV9|.|.
TGTGCCAGCAGCGGATGGGACAACCAGAACACCGGGGAGCTGTTTTTT
CASSGWDNQNTGELFF
>TRBJ1-1|TRBV18|TRBD1|.
TGTGCCAGCTCTCCAGGACAGGGGGGCACTGAAGCTTTCTTT
CASSPGQGGTEAFF
>TRBJ2-7|TRBV5-1|.|.
TGCGCCAGCAGCTTGGCAGGGGCGAGTATCGAGCAGTACTTC
CASSLAGASIEQYF
>TRBJ1-2|TRBV10-3|.|.
TGTGCCATCAGTGATTGGCAGGCCGACTATGGCTACACCTTC
CAISDWQADYGYTF
>TRBJ1-6|TRBV2|.|.
TGTGCCAGCAGAGGCACAGTCGTTTTAAATTCACCCCTCCACTTT
CASRGTVVLNSPLHF
>TRBJ2-7|TRBV7-9|.|.
TGTGCCAGCAGCTTAAGGGGGGAGCAGTACTTC
CASSLRGEQYF
>TRBJ2-1|TRBV30|TRBD2|.
TGTGCCTGGAGGACTAGCGGGAGCTATGAGCAGTTCTTC
CAWRTSGSYEQFF
>TRBJ2-6|TRBV30|.|many
TGTGCCGCCTTTCCGTACAGGTCTGGGGCCAACGTCCTGACTTTC
CAAFPYRSGANVLTF
>TRBJ2-7|TRBV19|TRBD2|.
TGTGCCAGTAGTGCTGCCATGACTAGCGGGAGTTCCTACGAGCAGTACTTC
CASSAAMTSGSSYEQYF